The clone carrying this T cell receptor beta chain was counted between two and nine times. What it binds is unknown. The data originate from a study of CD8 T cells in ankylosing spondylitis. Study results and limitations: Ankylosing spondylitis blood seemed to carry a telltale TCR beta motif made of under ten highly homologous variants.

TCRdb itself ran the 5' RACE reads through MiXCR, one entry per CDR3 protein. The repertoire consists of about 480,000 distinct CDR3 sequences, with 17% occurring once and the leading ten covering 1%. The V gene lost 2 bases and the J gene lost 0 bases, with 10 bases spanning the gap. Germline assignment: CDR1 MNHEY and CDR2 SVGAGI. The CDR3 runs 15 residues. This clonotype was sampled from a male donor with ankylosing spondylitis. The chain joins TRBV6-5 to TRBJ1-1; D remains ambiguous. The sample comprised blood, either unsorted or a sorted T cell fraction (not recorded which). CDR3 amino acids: CASSYVSTMNTEAFF. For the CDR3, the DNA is TGTGCCAGCAGTTACGTAAGCACCATGAACACTGAAGCTTTCTTT.